The sequence of this TCR beta chain was determined in a study of neoadjuvant nivolumab and ipilimumab in lung cancer. Findings and caveats of the study: TCR richness and clonality were higher in tumors than adjacent uninvolved lung.

Trimming cost V 1 base and J 4 bases, with 10 bases left between them. Germline CDR1 reads SGHDN; CDR2 reads FVKESK. There are 14 residues in the CDR3. This clone has a handful of counts. The antigen is unknown. Sequencing used immunoSEQ multiplex PCR; TCRdb keeps in-frame clones, though not all of them. The profile shows around 7,500 clones, about 72% of them singletons. The chain uses TRBV14 and TRBJ1-2; TRBD1 is a possible D gene (6 bases). The receptor was isolated from an adult with non-small cell lung cancer. This material consisted of tumor tissue, taken after neoadjuvant nivolumab, alone or with ipilimumab, at or shortly before surgery. The CDR3 DNA follows: TGTGCCAGCAGCCAAGGTATCAGGGGCTATGGCTACACCTTC. Its protein is CASSQGIRGYGYTF. The entire variable domain, with the rest obtained from reference TRBV14 and TRBJ1-2, is as follows: EAGVTQFPSHSVIEKGQTVTLRCDPISGHDNLYWYRRVMGKEIKFLLHFVKESKQDESGMPNNRFLAERTGGTYSTLKVQPAELEDSGVYFCASSQGIRGYGYTFGSGTRLTVV.